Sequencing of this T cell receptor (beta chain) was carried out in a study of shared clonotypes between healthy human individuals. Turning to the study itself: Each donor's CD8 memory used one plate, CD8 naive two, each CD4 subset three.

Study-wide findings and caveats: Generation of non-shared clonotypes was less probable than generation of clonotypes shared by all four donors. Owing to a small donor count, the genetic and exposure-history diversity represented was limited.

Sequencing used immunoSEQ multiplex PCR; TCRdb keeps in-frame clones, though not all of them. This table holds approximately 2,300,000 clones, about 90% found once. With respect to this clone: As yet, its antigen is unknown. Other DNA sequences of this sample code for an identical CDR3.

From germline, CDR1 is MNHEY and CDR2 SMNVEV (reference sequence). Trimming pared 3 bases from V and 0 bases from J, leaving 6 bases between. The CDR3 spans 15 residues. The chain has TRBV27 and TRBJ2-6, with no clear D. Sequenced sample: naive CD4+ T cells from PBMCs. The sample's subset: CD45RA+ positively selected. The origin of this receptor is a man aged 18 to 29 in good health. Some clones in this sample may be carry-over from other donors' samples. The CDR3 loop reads CASSLSFSGANVLTF. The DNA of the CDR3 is TGTGCCAGCAGTTTGTCGTTCTCTGGGGCCAACGTCCTGACTTTC.